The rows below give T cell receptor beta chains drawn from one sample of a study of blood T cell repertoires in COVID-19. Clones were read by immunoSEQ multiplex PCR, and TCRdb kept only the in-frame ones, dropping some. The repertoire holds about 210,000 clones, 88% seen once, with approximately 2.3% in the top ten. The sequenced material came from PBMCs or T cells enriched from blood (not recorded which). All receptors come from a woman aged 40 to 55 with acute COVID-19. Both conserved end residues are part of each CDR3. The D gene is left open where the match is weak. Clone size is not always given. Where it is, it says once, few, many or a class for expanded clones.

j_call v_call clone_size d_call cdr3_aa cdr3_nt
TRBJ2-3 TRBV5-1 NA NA CASKLEDRANTQYF TGCGCCAGCAAATTGGAAGACAGAGCGAATACGCAGTATTTT
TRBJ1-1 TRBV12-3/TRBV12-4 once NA CASSFELDTEAFF TGTGCCAGCAGTTTTGAGTTGGACACTGAAGCTTTCTTT
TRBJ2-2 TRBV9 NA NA CASSLSGPLTGELFF TGTGCCAGCAGCCTAAGCGGGCCTCTCACCGGGGAGCTGTTTTTT
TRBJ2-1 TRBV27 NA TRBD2 CASRLAGGSYNEQFF TGTGCCAGCAGACTAGCGGGGGGATCCTACAATGAGCAGTTCTTC
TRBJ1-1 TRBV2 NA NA CASIGGPEAFF TGTGCCAGCATTGGGGGCCCTGAAGCTTTCTTT
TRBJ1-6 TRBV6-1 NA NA CASSEPQGSSYNSPLHF TGTGCCAGCAGTGAGCCACAGGGTAGCTCCTATAATTCACCCCTCCACTTT
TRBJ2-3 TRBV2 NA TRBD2 CASISGGIGADTQYF TGTGCCAGCATTAGCGGGGGGATAGGCGCAGATACGCAGTATTTT
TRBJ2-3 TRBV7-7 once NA CASSFRTTGGSDTQYF TGTGCTAGCAGCTTCCGTACCACCGGAGGCTCAGATACGCAGTATTTT
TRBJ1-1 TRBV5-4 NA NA CASSVDTTEAFF TGTGCCAGCAGCGTGGACACCACTGAAGCTTTCTTT
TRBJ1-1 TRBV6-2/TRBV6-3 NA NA CASSTRGRVTEAFF TGTGCCAGCAGTACCCGGGGGAGGGTCACTGAAGCTTTCTTT
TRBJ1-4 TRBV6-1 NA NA CASSEQYEKLFF TGTGCCAGCAGTGAACAGTATGAAAAACTGTTTTTT
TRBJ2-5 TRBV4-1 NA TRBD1 CASSQDQTGARETQYF TGCGCCAGCAGCCAAGATCAGACAGGGGCCCGCGAGACCCAGTACTTC
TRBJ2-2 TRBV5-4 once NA CASSGGAAGTGELFF TGTGCCAGCAGCGGGGGGGCCGCCGGGACCGGGGAGCTGTTTTTT
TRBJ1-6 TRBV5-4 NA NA CASSLEPGNSPLHF TGTGCCAGCAGCTTGGAGCCAGGGAATTCACCCCTCCACTTT
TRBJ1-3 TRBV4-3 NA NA CASSPKSYGVAGNTIYF TGCGCCAGCAGCCCAAAATCCTACGGGGTTGCGGGAAACACCATATATTTT
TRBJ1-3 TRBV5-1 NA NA CASSLREAPSGNTIYF TGCGCCAGCAGCTTGCGGGAGGCCCCCTCTGGAAACACCATATATTTT
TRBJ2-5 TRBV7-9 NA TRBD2 CASSFAGGEETQYF TGTGCCAGCAGCTTCGCGGGAGGGGAGGAGACCCAGTACTTC
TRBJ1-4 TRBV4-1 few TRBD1 CASSQGGQGGEKLFF TGCGCCAGCAGCCAAGGTGGACAGGGGGGTGAAAAACTGTTTTTT
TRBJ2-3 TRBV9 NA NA CASSVDSRTKDTQYF TGTGCCAGCAGCGTAGATAGTCGGACAAAAGATACGCAGTATTTT
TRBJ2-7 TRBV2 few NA CASSEWRLGDEQYF TGTGCCAGCAGTGAATGGAGACTAGGAGACGAGCAGTACTTC
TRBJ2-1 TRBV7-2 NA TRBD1 CASSGRQGDEQFF TGTGCCAGCAGCGGAAGACAGGGGGATGAGCAGTTCTTC
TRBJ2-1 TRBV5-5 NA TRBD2 CASSLGGLAGVIGDEQFF TGTGCCAGCAGCTTGGGCGGACTAGCGGGAGTCATCGGCGATGAGCAGTTCTTC
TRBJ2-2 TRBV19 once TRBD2 CASTSGGNTGELFF TGTGCCAGTACTAGCGGAGGAAACACCGGGGAGCTGTTTTTT
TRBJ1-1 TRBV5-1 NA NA CASSFEGGVNTEAFF TGCGCCAGCAGCTTTGAGGGCGGGGTAAACACTGAAGCTTTCTTT
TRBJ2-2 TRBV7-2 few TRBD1 CATRQGGFTGELFF TGTGCCACCAGACAGGGGGGGTTCACCGGGGAGCTGTTTTTT
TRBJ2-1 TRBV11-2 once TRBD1 CASSLNRGLSREQFF TGTGCCAGCAGCTTAAACAGGGGGCTCTCGCGGGAGCAGTTCTTC
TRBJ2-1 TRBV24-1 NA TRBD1 CATSDRDPNNEQFF TGTGCCACCAGCGACAGGGACCCGAACAATGAGCAGTTCTTC